The clone carrying this T cell receptor (beta chain) was recorded a few times. Antigen specificity is unknown. Given a much more abundant clone one base away, this may be a read error. TCR beta CDR3 region amplification was performed from RNA transcripts. Using the HTBI primer set, a first-round RT-PCR was run on the TCR CDR3. TCRdb fed the multiplex PCR reads into MiXCR, producing one record per CDR3 protein. The sample has around 300,000 distinct CDR3 sequences; roughly 13% are singletons. The data were obtained in a study of T cells in Graves' hyperthyroidism and ophthalmopathy. Overall study findings and caveats: Blood also carried most thyroid clonotypes expanded above 0.001.

The V gene's germline CDR1 is MNHEY and CDR2 SMNVEV (reference sequence). V dropped 5 bases and J dropped 4; count of bases not matched to a gene: 8. This CDR3 region has 15 residues. The sequence derives from a woman aged 40 to 49 with Graves' ophthalmopathy. The sample was blood. The chain combines TRBV27 with TRBJ2-3, with TRBD2 matching over 8 bases. CDR3 amino acids: CASSREAGVADTQYF. The CDR3 nucleotides read TGTGCCAGCAGTAGAGAAGCGGGAGTGGCAGATACGCAGTATTTT.